This T cell receptor (beta chain) comes out of a study of blood T cell repertoires in COVID-19. Study as a whole: The origin of the acute and convalescent COVID-19 samples was the United States, Italy and Spain.

TCRdb's table, derived via immunoSEQ multiplex PCR, lists solely in-frame clones and lacks some. Of 80,000 to 100,000 clones listed, about 89% were seen once; the top ten hold roughly 2%. From germline, CDR1 is SGHAT and CDR2 FQNNGV. CDR3 length: 18 amino acids. V was cut by 1 base and J by 2 bases, with 17 bases left in between. The sequence was collected from a human donor with active COVID-19. The donor label of this sample is uncertain. This sequence joins TRBV11-2 and TRBJ2-2; weak D call: TRBD2 (6 bases). Specimen: peripheral blood. The CDR3 DNA reads as TGTGCCAGCAGCTTAGTGTCAGGGACTGGCTACAACACCGGGGAGCTGTTTTTT. The encoded protein is CASSLVSGTGYNTGELFF.